The sequence of this T cell receptor (beta chain) was determined in a study of cytomegalovirus exposure and HLA in healthy donors. Study conclusions and caveats: Among the most significant clusters, several appeared linked to common viral pathogens in a later analysis.

60 Vbeta and 13 Jbeta primers were used in PCR. Authors' methods: Unique TCR beta chains numbered approximately 76 million in a later analysis, with around 11 million shared. This table comes from immunoSEQ multiplex PCR, and its TCRdb copy is limited to in-frame clones, with some not included. That table supplies the V and J calls and clone size; D and trimming were determined from the DNA. Of 200,000 to 250,000 clones listed, about 83% are singletons. As regards this clone: Its antigen is not known.

The CDR3 is 16 amino acids. Trimming removed 4 bases from V and 9 bases from J; junction bases left unmatched: 9. Germline V gives CDR1 SGHNT, CDR2 YYREEE (reference sequence). This TCR derives from a girl aged 10 to 17 in good health and CMV-seronegative. Material for sequencing was PBMCs. This rearrangement joins TRBV5-4 to TRBJ2-1; 14 positions match TRBD2. The CDR3, as DNA: TGTGCCAGCAGCCCGAAGACTAGCGGGGGGGCCAGTGAGCAGTTCTTC. Amino acids: CASSPKTSGGASEQFF.